Presented here are 4 T cell receptor beta chains from one specimen sequenced in a study of cytomegalovirus exposure and HLA in healthy donors. Sequenced by immunoSEQ multiplex PCR; TCRdb stores in-frame clones only, minus some. The sample includes about 54,000 clones, approximately 89% of them seen just once. Sample: PBMCs. The receptor set was obtained from a woman aged 18 to 35 in good health and CMV-seropositive.

This chain uses TRBV11-2 with TRBJ2-7, with 8 bases matching TRBD1. The CDR3 is 13 amino acids. Trimming at V came to 5 bases and at J to 5 bases, leaving 5 bases not matched to a gene. The V gene's germline CDR1 is SGHAT and CDR2 FQNNGV. Written as DNA, the CDR3 is TGTGCCAGCAGCCCCTCGGACAGGGACGAGCAGTACTTC. Translating gives CASSPSDRDEQYF. Full variable domain (outside the CDR3, taken from reference TRBV11-2 and TRBJ2-7): EAGVAQSPRYKIIEKRQSVAFWCNPISGHATLYWYQQILGQGPKLLIQFQNNGVVDDSQLPKDRFSAERLKGVDSTLKIQPAKLEDSAVYLCASSPSDRDEQYFGPGTRLTVT.

The J gene is TRBJ1-3, the V gene TRBV6-5; possibly TRBD1 for D (6 bases). The CDR3 runs to 15 residues. The V gene's germline CDR1 is MNHEY and CDR2 SVGAGI. Trimming pared 5 bases from V and 0 bases from J, leaving 11 bases between. CDR3 residues: CASSRQAHSGNTIYF. CDR3 nucleotides: TGTGCCAGCAGTCGACAGGCCCACTCTGGAAACACCATATATTTT.

The CDR3 is CASSFKFTGDRSTDTQYF. The CDR3 region has the DNA TGTGCCAGCAGTTTTAAATTTACCGGGGACAGGAGCACAGATACGCAGTATTTT. The chain carries TRBV28 and TRBJ2-3; 8 bases are shared with TRBD1. The CDR3 runs to 18 residues. The germline V gene encodes CDR1 MDHEN and CDR2 SYDVKM. The junction had 11 bases not matched to a gene; V was cut back by 3 bases and J by 0 bases.

The gene calls are TRBV19 and TRBJ1-1; D not resolved. Germline V gene data show CDR1 as LNHDA and CDR2 as SQIVND (reference sequence). The CDR3 is 11 amino acids. V lost 7 bases to trimming and J lost 11 bases, with 14 bases between them. As DNA, the CDR3 is TGTGCCAGTAAGGAGGGTTTAATGGCTTTCTTT. Translation gives CASKEGLMAFF.